The 15 T cell receptor beta chains presented below share a single source sample, sequenced in a study of cytomegalovirus exposure and HLA in healthy donors. The study ran its PCR with 60 Vbeta and 13 Jbeta primers. Method: immunoSEQ multiplex PCR; TCRdb's copy keeps in-frame clones and lacks some. The sample holds over 75,000 clones, around 64% seen once. Sequencing was carried out using PBMCs. Receptor source: a human donor in good health.

The J gene is TRBJ1-4, the V gene TRBV30; D possibly corresponds to TRBD1 (6 bases). Germline-derived CDR1 and CDR2 are GTSNPN and SVGIG (reference sequence). The CDR3 has 14 amino acids. V was cut by 0 bases and J by 4 bases, with 9 bases left in between. This CDR3 is CAWSVGGLNEKLFF. CDR3 DNA sequence: TGTGCCTGGAGTGTTGGGGGCCTTAATGAAAAACTGTTTTTT.

V and J are TRBV30 and TRBJ1-6; 8 positions agree with TRBD1. The junction had 11 bases not matched to a gene; V was cut back by 3 bases and J by 7 bases. CDR1 and CDR2 (germline): GTSNPN, SVGIG (reference sequence). This CDR3 is built from 16 residues. Written as DNA, the CDR3 is TGTGCCTGGAGCGATCGGACAGGGCGCCCCAATTCACCCCTCCACTTT. Translating it yields CAWSDRTGRPNSPLHF. The full variable domain, rest sourced from reference TRBV30 and TRBJ1-6, is SQTIHQWPATLVQPVGSPLSLECTVEGTSNPNLYWYRQAAGRGLQLLFYSVGIGQISSEVPQNLSASRPQDRQFILSSKKLLLSDSGFYLCAWSDRTGRPNSPLHFGNGTRLTVT.

The chain joins TRBV5-1 to TRBJ1-5, with D maybe TRBD1 (5 bases). V gave up 0 bases and J gave up 1 base, with 11 bases separating them. The CDR3 contains 16 residues. The germline V gene has CDR1 SGHRS and CDR2 YFSETQ. The CDR3, as DNA: TGCGCCAGCAGCTTGGAGGGGCCAGGGAGCAATCAGCCCCAGCATTTT. Protein sequence: CASSLEGPGSNQPQHF.

Turning to this clone: No conserved phenylalanine or tryptophan is present at the end of the CDR3, so a read error is the likely explanation. The genes are TRBV5-1 and TRBJ1-3; 7 nucleotides match TRBD1. Trimming at V came to 4 bases and at J to 4 bases, leaving 8 bases not matched to a gene. Per the germline V gene, CDR1 is SGHRS and CDR2 is YFSETQ. CDR3 length: 15 amino acids. The CDR3, as DNA: TGCGCCAGCAGCAAAGGGGACAGCTCCGGAAACACCATATATGTT. This translates into CASSKGDSSGNTIYV.

The chain combines TRBV5-1 with TRBJ2-3; no clear D. The germline V gene encodes CDR1 SGHRS and CDR2 YFSETQ. This CDR3 has 14 amino acids. V was shortened by 0 bases and J by 3 bases, with 8 bases between the two germline ends. DNA for the CDR3: TGCGCCAGCAGCTTGGGTTACAGAACAGATACGCAGTATTTT. Translating gives CASSLGYRTDTQYF.

DNA of the CDR3: TGTGCCAGCAGGATGAGGTCTCCCTACGAGCAGTACTTC. This gives the protein CASRMRSPYEQYF. This sequence joins TRBV6-1 and TRBJ2-7; unclear D gene. This CDR3 contains 13 residues. With 6 bases removed from V and 2 bases from J, the gap between germline ends came to 11 bases. The germline V gene has CDR1 MNHNS and CDR2 SASEGT.

This clone came up a few times. The chain uses TRBV5-1 and TRBJ1-1; 12 bases fit TRBD1. The germline CDR1 and CDR2 sequences are SGHRS and YFSETQ. The CDR3 sequence is 16 residues long. V gave up 4 bases and J gave up 0 bases; unmatched junction bases: 4. The DNA of the CDR3 is TGCGCCAGCAGCGTAGGGACAGGGGGCATGAACACTGAAGCTTTCTTT. Protein product: CASSVGTGGMNTEAFF.

The chain carries TRBV7-6 and TRBJ2-7; the D gene is possibly TRBD1 (5 bases). Germline lookup yields CDR1 SGHVS and CDR2 FNYEAQ. Trimming took 1 base from V and 3 from J, leaving 7 bases between them. The CDR3 covers 13 residues. Written as DNA, the CDR3 is TGTGCCAGCAGCTTAGTCGACAGCTACGAGCAGTACTTC. Protein sequence: CASSLVDSYEQYF.

The CDR3 DNA reads TGTGCCAGCAGCTTTGGGACTAGCTACCAAGAGACCCAGTACTTC. As protein: CASSFGTSYQETQYF. The V and J genes are TRBV7-2 and TRBJ2-5; 9 bases are a match to TRBD2. CDR1 is SGHTA and CDR2 is FQGNSA in the germline V gene. This CDR3 region has 15 residues. The trim removed 3 bases at V and 0 bases at J, leaving 2 bases unmatched. The variable domain in full, with the rest retrieved from reference TRBV7-2 and TRBJ2-5, is GAGVSQSPSNKVTEKGKDVELRCDPISGHTALYWYRQSLGQGLEFLIYFQGNSAPDKSGLPSDRFSAERTGGSVSTLTIQRTQQEDSAVYLCASSFGTSYQETQYFGPGTRLLVL.

V and J are TRBV4-1 and TRBJ1-2, with D possibly matching TRBD1 (5 bases). The CDR3 is made up of 15 amino acids. CDR1 MGHRA and CDR2 YSYEKL come from the germline V gene. Trimming took off 0 bases at V and 4 bases at J, with 12 bases between the two ends. CDR3 sequence reads: CASSQDRGGIYGYTF. The CDR3 nucleotides are TGCGCCAGCAGCCAAGATCGCGGGGGAATCTATGGCTACACCTTC.

The chain recombines TRBV4-2 with TRBJ1-2, with a tentative D call TRBD1 (5 bases). Trimming pared 3 bases from V and 4 bases from J, leaving 15 bases between. The CDR3 loop spans 15 amino acids. Germline lookup yields CDR1 LGHNA and CDR2 YNFKEQ. CDR3 sequence (DNA): TGTGCCAGCAGCCATTCACAGGCGTCTTCCTATGGCTACACCTTC. It encodes CASSHSQASSYGYTF.

This clone was recorded only once. This chain connects TRBV4-1 to TRBJ1-4, with TRBD1 identical over 9 bases. The CDR3 is made up of 18 amino acids. The junction had 9 bases not matched to a gene; V was cut back by 0 bases and J by 4 bases. The V gene's germline CDR1 is MGHRA and CDR2 YSYEKL. The CDR3 spells CASSQDLGTGRNNEKLFF. The CDR3 DNA reads as TGCGCCAGCAGCCAAGACCTAGGGACAGGGAGGAATAATGAAAAACTGTTTTTT.

The V and J genes are TRBV23-1 and TRBJ1-6, with 8 bases aligning to TRBD1. TRBV23-1 is recorded as an ORF, its role being uncertain. The ends lost 0 bases at V and 8 bases at J; junction bases unmatched: 9. The CDR3 length is 17 residues. The CDR3, as DNA: TGCGCCAGCAGTCAATCCCGGACAGGGAAGGAGGATTCACCCCTCCACTTT. This encodes CASSQSRTGKEDSPLHF.

The J gene is TRBJ1-5, the V gene TRBV19; D not resolved. Germline values: CDR1 LNHDA, CDR2 SQIVND (reference sequence). The CDR3 is 15 amino acids. V was clipped by 8 bases and J by 1 base, with 15 bases between them. The chain's CDR3 is CASSDPGGSNQPQHF. The CDR3 nucleotides are TGTGCCAGTTCTGACCCGGGAGGGAGCAATCAGCCCCAGCATTTT.

The chain employs TRBV5-1 and TRBJ2-1; 9 positions match TRBD1. Germline CDR1 is SGHRS and CDR2 is YFSETQ. The CDR3 covers 15 residues. V was pared by 4 bases and J by 12 bases, with 14 bases of the junction left unmatched. CDR3: CASSLRSDRGSVQFF. The CDR3 DNA reads as TGCGCCAGCAGCCTCAGATCGGACAGGGGTAGCGTGCAGTTCTTC.